These T cell receptor beta chains were read from a single sample in a study of cytomegalovirus exposure and HLA in healthy donors. Profiling relied on immunoSEQ multiplex PCR, and the TCRdb table lists in-frame clones only, not all of them. This repertoire shows 100,000 to 120,000 clones, about 16% found once; its top ten account for around 0.9%. Sequenced material: PBMCs. Receptor source: a female donor in good health and CMV-seronegative. CDR3s include the opening cysteine and the closing phenylalanine or tryptophan. D genes are given only for firm matches. Clone size is given for some rows only: seen once, a few or many times, or a class if the clone is expanded.

v_call,d_call,j_call,clone_size,cdr3_aa,cdr3_nt
TRBV7-9,.,TRBJ2-3,few,CASSALVTDTQYF,TGTGCCAGCAGCGCCCTAGTCACAGATACGCAGTATTTT
TRBV16,.,TRBJ2-7,.,CASSHRVGSSHEQYF,TGTGCCAGCAGCCACCGGGTAGGGTCTAGCCACGAGCAGTACTTC
TRBV19,TRBD1,TRBJ1-1,few,CASRKPGQGGSEAFF,TGTGCCAGTAGAAAACCGGGACAGGGTGGTTCTGAAGCTTTCTTT
TRBV7-8,TRBD1,TRBJ1-5,few,CASSPETGHQPQHF,TGTGCCAGCAGCCCCGAGACAGGGCATCAGCCCCAGCATTTT
TRBV30,.,TRBJ2-3,few,CAWSVQGGDTQYF,TGTGCCTGGAGTGTACAGGGTGGAGATACGCAGTATTTT
TRBV7-2,.,TRBJ1-2,few,CASSTTGFNGYTF,TGTGCCAGCAGCACTACAGGGTTCAATGGCTACACCTTC
TRBV30,.,TRBJ2-7,few,CAWSPWGSTYEQYF,TGTGCCTGGAGTCCCTGGGGCAGCACCTACGAGCAGTACTTC
TRBV28,.,TRBJ1-5,.,CASSHLRDRFNQPQHF,TGTGCCAGCAGTCACCTTCGCGACAGGTTCAATCAGCCCCAGCATTTT
TRBV6-5,.,TRBJ1-5,few,CASRRQDNQPQHF,TGTGCCAGCAGGAGACAGGATAATCAGCCCCAGCATTTT
TRBV29-1,TRBD1,TRBJ1-2,.,CSVFDRASYGYTF,TGCAGCGTTTTTGACAGGGCGAGCTATGGCTACACCTTC
TRBV5-1,TRBD2,TRBJ2-4,few,CASSLGLAGGYIQYF,TGCGCCAGCAGCTTGGGACTAGCGGGAGGTTACATTCAGTACTTC
TRBV9,TRBD1,TRBJ2-7,few,CASSVGDRAEQYF,TGTGCCAGCAGCGTCGGGGACAGGGCCGAGCAGTACTTC
TRBV4-1,TRBD2,TRBJ2-1,few,CASSQVTSGSEQFF,TGCGCCAGCAGCCAAGTAACTAGCGGGAGCGAGCAGTTCTTC
TRBV28,.,TRBJ2-7,.,CASSYRDEQYF,TGTGCCAGCAGTTACAGGGACGAGCAGTACTTC
TRBV6-5,.,TRBJ2-7,few,CASSYSPSTYEQYF,TGTGCCAGCAGTTACTCGCCTTCTACCTACGAGCAGTACTTC
TRBV7-8,.,TRBJ2-3,.,CASSLDIPGGTDTQYF,TGTGCCAGCAGCTTAGATATTCCCGGAGGCACAGATACGCAGTATTTT
TRBV7-2,.,TRBJ2-5,.,CASSLEPARETQYF,TGTGCCAGCAGCTTAGAGCCGGCGAGGGAGACCCAGTACTTC
TRBV7-9,TRBD2,TRBJ2-3,few,CASSQTSGRTSNTQYF,TGTGCCAGCAGCCAGACTAGCGGGAGGACTTCAAATACGCAGTATTTT
TRBV19,.,TRBJ1-2,few,CASSMGGRWTYGYTF,TGTGCCAGTAGCATGGGGGGGCGGTGGACCTATGGCTACACCTTC
TRBV6-5,.,TRBJ2-7,few,CASSYSRTAFAYEQYF,TGTGCCAGCAGTTACTCCCGGACAGCCTTCGCCTACGAGCAGTACTTC
TRBV4-2,TRBD2,TRBJ2-5,few,CASSQEMGLADVEGETQYF,TGTGCCAGCAGCCAAGAAATGGGACTAGCGGACGTAGAAGGAGAGACCCAGTACTTC
TRBV15,TRBD1,TRBJ2-7,.,CATSRGTGVDEQYF,TGTGCCACCAGCAGAGGGACAGGGGTAGACGAGCAGTACTTC
TRBV28,TRBD2,TRBJ2-1,.,CASWKGGYEQFF,TGTGCCAGTTGGAAGGGAGGGTATGAGCAGTTCTTC
TRBV6-6,.,TRBJ2-2,few,CASKWSDGSTGELFF,TGTGCCAGCAAGTGGTCTGACGGGAGCACCGGGGAGCTGTTTTTT
TRBV6-1,TRBD1,TRBJ2-7,.,CASSGGTGQEQYF,TGTGCCAGCAGTGGGGGGACAGGGCAGGAGCAGTACTTC
TRBV5-1,TRBD2,TRBJ2-1,.,CASSLYPYGSGGVNNEQFF,TGCGCCAGCAGCTTGTACCCATATGGAAGCGGGGGAGTGAACAATGAGCAGTTCTTC
TRBV18,.,TRBJ2-2,few,CASSPQGAGELFF,TGTGCCAGCTCACCACAGGGGGCCGGGGAGCTGTTTTTT
TRBV5-1,TRBD2,TRBJ2-3,.,CASSSGTSGGRTDTQYF,TGCGCCAGCAGCTCAGGGACTAGCGGGGGCCGTACAGATACGCAGTATTTT
TRBV9,TRBD2,TRBJ2-7,.,CASSVMGEGSAQYF,TGTGCCAGCAGCGTAATGGGGGAGGGCTCGGCGCAGTACTTC
TRBV6-5,.,TRBJ1-1,few,CAGSYGELGSEAFF,TGTGCCGGCAGTTACGGGGAACTAGGGTCTGAAGCTTTCTTT
TRBV5-1,.,TRBJ2-7,.,CASSSPTGSYEQYF,TGCGCCAGCAGCTCCCCGACAGGCTCCTACGAGCAGTACTTC
TRBV7-9,.,TRBJ2-5,.,CASSSSTGSQETQYF,TGTGCCAGCAGCTCAAGTACCGGTTCACAAGAGACCCAGTACTTC
TRBV15,TRBD1,TRBJ2-7,few,CATSRDRGQESYEQYF,TGTGCCACCAGCAGAGATCGGGGACAGGAGTCCTACGAGCAGTACTTC
TRBV6-5,.,TRBJ1-2,once,CASSLDRPNYGYTF,TGTGCCAGCAGTCTGGACAGACCTAACTATGGCTACACCTTC
TRBV2,.,TRBJ1-3,few,CASSEEGIRSGNTIYF,TGTGCCAGCAGTGAGGAGGGGATCCGCTCTGGAAACACCATATATTTT
TRBV30,.,TRBJ1-6,.,CAWNPGYNSPLHF,TGTGCCTGGAATCCGGGCTATAATTCACCCCTCCACTTT
TRBV29-1,TRBD2,TRBJ2-7,.,CSVAGGNFYEQYF,TGCAGCGTTGCGGGGGGAAACTTCTACGAGCAGTACTTC
TRBV9,TRBD1,TRBJ2-3,few,CASSKGIGQGADTQYF,TGTGCCAGCAGCAAGGGAATAGGACAGGGGGCAGATACGCAGTATTTT
TRBV7-2,TRBD2,TRBJ2-5,.,CASSPGLAGAETQYF,TGTGCCAGCAGCCCGGGACTAGCGGGAGCAGAGACCCAGTACTTC
TRBV9,TRBD2,TRBJ2-5,few,CASSPMTSVTIETQYF,TGTGCCAGCAGCCCCATGACTAGCGTAACGATAGAGACCCAGTACTTC
TRBV7-2,.,TRBJ1-1,few,CASSLSASGLMNTEAFF,TGTGCCAGCAGCTTATCGGCGTCAGGGCTCATGAACACTGAAGCTTTCTTT
TRBV5-4,TRBD2,TRBJ2-1,.,CASSPGILAGEEDEQFF,TGTGCCAGCAGCCCTGGTATTTTAGCGGGAGAAGAGGATGAGCAGTTCTTC
TRBV5-1,.,TRBJ2-3,.,CASSLNRGTDTQYF,TGCGCCAGCAGCTTGAACAGGGGCACAGATACGCAGTATTTT
TRBV29-1,TRBD1,TRBJ2-7,few,CSASGTGGYEQYF,TGCAGCGCCAGCGGGACAGGGGGTTACGAGCAGTACTTC
TRBV7-8,TRBD2,TRBJ2-7,.,CASSRVGGGSYEQYF,TGTGCCAGCAGCCGGGTCGGCGGGGGGTCCTACGAGCAGTACTTC
TRBV7-6,TRBD1,TRBJ2-7,few,CASSPGTANEQYF,TGTGCCAGCAGCCCGGGGACAGCCAACGAGCAGTACTTC
TRBV6-5,.,TRBJ2-7,few,CASSYGVGTNYEQYF,TGTGCCAGCAGTTACGGAGTGGGGACAAACTACGAGCAGTACTTC
TRBV9,TRBD1,TRBJ2-5,.,CASSNTGTAQETQYF,TGTGCCAGCAGCAACACCGGGACAGCCCAAGAGACCCAGTACTTC
TRBV14,.,TRBJ1-6,.,CASSLQRNSPLHF,TGTGCCAGCAGCCTACAGCGGAATTCACCCCTCCACTTT
TRBV9,TRBD1,TRBJ1-1,.,CASTQGGLNTEAFF,TGTGCCAGCACCCAGGGGGGACTGAACACTGAAGCTTTCTTT
TRBV18,TRBD1,TRBJ1-1,few,CASSPAILDRAPNTEAFF,TGTGCCAGCTCACCCGCAATTCTTGACAGGGCCCCCAACACTGAAGCTTTCTTT
TRBV30,.,TRBJ1-1,.,CAWSVGLRDTEAFF,TGTGCCTGGAGTGTAGGGTTGAGGGACACTGAAGCTTTCTTT
TRBV27,TRBD1,TRBJ2-7,.,CASSLSSGQLYEQYF,TGTGCCAGCAGTTTGTCATCGGGACAGCTCTACGAGCAGTACTTC
TRBV7-7,TRBD2,TRBJ2-5,.,CASSLRGGETQYF,TGTGCTAGCAGCTTGCGGGGAGGGGAGACCCAGTACTTC
TRBV25-1,TRBD1,TRBJ2-1,few,CASSEDGTGVPSTAEQFF,TGTGCCAGCAGTGAAGATGGGACAGGGGTACCGAGTACCGCTGAGCAGTTCTTC
TRBV7-9,.,TRBJ1-2,.,CASRGGNYGYTF,TGTGCCAGCAGGGGGGGGAACTATGGCTACACCTTC
TRBV29-1,TRBD1,TRBJ2-5,few,CSVESRTGWPQETQYF,TGCAGCGTTGAATCCCGGACAGGGTGGCCCCAAGAGACCCAGTACTTC
TRBV6-1,TRBD1,TRBJ2-7,.,CASSGQGVSYEQYF,TGTGCCAGCAGTGGACAGGGGGTCTCCTACGAGCAGTACTTC
TRBV15,.,TRBJ1-6,.,CATSEPVSPLHF,TGTGCCACCAGCGAGCCTGTTTCACCCCTCCACTTT
TRBV7-2,.,TRBJ2-1,.,CASSPRNGGRVYNEQFF,TGTGCCAGCAGCCCGAGAAACGGGGGGCGGGTTTACAATGAGCAGTTCTTC